One and the same sample provided the 20 T cell receptor beta chains below, sequenced in a study of blood T cells in healthy people across ages (dated by TCRdb to between 2014 and 2016). Library generation was performed with 5' RACE. Sequencing used an Illumina HiSeq 2500. A second PCR of 7 to 11 cycles was performed with a sample-barcoded 5' primer and a J-beta primer mix. The public reads were run again by TCRdb, first through fastp at Q25 and then through MiXCR, and only productive beta chains were kept. Every CDR3 protein is listed once, alongside the most common genes and DNA of its rows. In this sample the table shows some 560,000 distinct CDR3 sequences, roughly a quarter of which occur a single time. Jointly, the top ten make up over 3.5% of the sample. This same sample was also taken into another study, of T cells of mothers and their children.

Source material: blood. Source of these receptors: a boy aged 2 to 9 in good health.

The rearrangement links TRBV10-3 to TRBJ1-2; D perhaps matches TRBD1 (5 bases). Deletions cut 5 bases from V and 0 bases from J, with 10 bases between. CDR3 length: 14 residues. CDR1 ENHRY and CDR2 SYGVKD come from the germline V gene. In DNA form, the CDR3 reads TGTGCCATCAGTACCCCCAGGGCTAACTATGGCTACACCTTC. It codes for CAISTPRANYGYTF.

The table lists this clonotype with a few counts. The chain has TRBV6-1 and TRBJ1-2, with D possibly being TRBD1 (6 bases). The CDR3 runs to 17 residues. Germline V gives CDR1 MNHNS, CDR2 SASEGT. V gave up 6 bases and J gave up 4 bases, with 24 bases separating them. CDR3 DNA sequence: TGTGCCAGCAGACCGAGAGGGGGAGCGGCGGCCGGCTATGGCTACACCTTC. It translates to CASRPRGGAAAGYGYTF.

This clonotype was counted only a few times. The CDR3: CASSTRPGWQYF. The CDR3, as DNA: TGTGCCAGCAGTACTAGACCCGGCTGGCAGTACTTC. V usage is TRBV12-3 or TRBV12-4 and J usage is TRBJ2-7, with a possible D match to TRBD2 (5 bases). V lost 5 bases and J lost 9, with 14 bases in between. The CDR3 has 12 amino acids.

The chain links TRBV9 to TRBJ2-5; 11 bases are shared with TRBD2. The DNA end lines up better with TRBJ2-1; the J call may be wrong. The CDR3 covers 14 residues. Per germline, CDR1 SGDLS and CDR2 YYNGEE. CDR3 region: CASSPITSGSEQFF. Written as DNA, the CDR3 is TGTGCCAGCAGCCCGATAACTAGCGGGAGTGAGCAGTTCTTC.

The chain carries TRBV20-1 and TRBJ1-2; possible D gene TRBD1, 5 bases. The V end lost 6 bases, the J end lost 0 bases, and 11 bases lay between the germline ends. CDR3 length: 13 amino acids. Germline values: CDR1 DFQATT, CDR2 SNEGSKA (reference sequence). The CDR3 DNA follows: TGCAGTGCGCGTAGGGGAGCTAACTATGGCTACACCTTC. Translating it yields CSARRGANYGYTF.

The chain joins TRBV3-1 to TRBJ2-5; D not certain. The end of the DNA aligns better with TRBJ2-1, so the J call may be wrong. Germline V gives CDR1 LGHDT, CDR2 YNNKEL (reference sequence). The CDR3 extends over 14 amino acids. The CDR3 DNA follows: TGTGCCAGCAGCCAAGACACTATGTACAATGAGCAGTTCTTC. Translating it yields CASSQDTMYNEQFF.

The table lists this clonotype with a few counts. This CDR3 reads CSASGAHNYGYTF. In nucleotides, the CDR3 is TGCAGTGCTAGCGGGGCACATAACTATGGCTACACCTTC. V is TRBV20-1 and J is TRBJ1-2, with a weak D call TRBD1 (5 bases). The CDR3 sequence is 13 residues long. V was cut by 3 bases and J by 1 base, with 9 bases left in between. Germline CDR1 reads DFQATT; CDR2 reads SNEGSKA (reference sequence).

Worth noting for this clonotype: This CDR3 is missing its conserved last phenylalanine or tryptophan, likely due to a read error. The V and J genes are TRBV27 and TRBJ2-5; D is ambiguous. Deletions cut 6 bases from V and 5 bases from J, with 19 bases between. CDR1 MNHEY and CDR2 SMNVEV come from the germline V gene (reference sequence). This CDR3 contains 15 residues. The CDR3 here is CASSRTTRRWETQYL. CDR3 nucleotide sequence: TGTGCCAGCAGCCGTACGACGCGCCGTTGGGAGACCCAGTACCTC.

This clonotype has only a few counts. The DNA for the CDR3 is TGTGCCAGCAGTGGCCGTACAGGGGGCGCCAGGAATGAGCAGTTCTTC. It is translated as CASSGRTGGARNEQFF. The chain uses TRBV6-1 and TRBJ2-5; 9 bases match TRBD1. The end of the DNA is better explained by TRBJ2-1, so the J call may be wrong. Germline CDR1 and CDR2: MNHNS and SASEGT. The CDR3 has 16 amino acids.

Worth noting for this clonotype: Compared with germline, one end of the junction differs, possibly owing to a read error. The V and J genes are TRBV2 and TRBJ2-1, with D perhaps being TRBD1 or TRBD2 (5 bases each). The V gene's germline CDR1 is SNHLY and CDR2 FYNNEI. This CDR3 is 13 amino acids long. The CDR3 here is CAGSSGAGDEQFF. CDR3 nucleotides: TGTGCCGGCAGTTCCGGGGCCGGGGATGAGCAGTTCTTC.

This chain joins TRBV20-1 and TRBJ2-5; no reliable D call. V shed 8 bases and J shed 5 bases, with 18 bases lying between them. Germline V CDR1 and CDR2: DFQATT, SNEGSKA (reference sequence). There are 13 residues in the CDR3. The CDR3 DNA is TGCAGTAGCCCAGGCGGTGGAGCTGAGACCCAGTACTTC. This codes for CSSPGGGAETQYF.

The chain joins TRBV4-3 to TRBJ2-1; D unresolved. V lost 0 bases and J lost 6, with 21 bases in between. CDR1 is LGHNA and CDR2 is YSLEER in the germline V gene. The CDR3 sequence is 18 residues long. CDR3 coding DNA: TGCGCCAGCAGCCAAGACTCCTTTAGAGCTCCTCTCGTCAATGAGCAGTTCTTC. Translating gives CASSQDSFRAPLVNEQFF.

The rearrangement uses TRBV4-3 and TRBJ1-1; the D gene is possibly TRBD1 (5 bases). The germline V and J ends were trimmed by 0 bases and 3 bases, with 11 bases remaining between them. CDR1 is LGHNA, CDR2 YSLEER, per germline. This CDR3 comprises 15 residues. This CDR3 reads CASSQDGTPDTEAFF. In DNA form, the CDR3 reads TGCGCCAGCAGCCAAGACGGGACGCCGGACACTGAAGCTTTCTTT.

This clonotype showed up just a few times. This chain uses TRBV28 with TRBJ1-2, with a tentative D call TRBD1 (6 bases). Germline V CDR1 and CDR2: MDHEN, SYDVKM. This CDR3 is 15 amino acids long. V was clipped by 4 bases and J by 8 bases, with 20 bases between them. The chain's CDR3 is CASSSAGGALGGYTF. In DNA form, the CDR3 reads TGTGCCAGCAGTTCTGCCGGGGGCGCATTGGGGGGCTACACCTTC.

This clonotype has a handful of counts. J is TRBJ2-1 and V is TRBV5-6, with D perhaps matching TRBD1 (5 bases). The end of the DNA aligns better with TRBJ2-7, so the J call may be wrong. The germline V gene has CDR1 SGHDT and CDR2 YYEEEE. There are 14 residues in the CDR3. In nucleotides, the CDR3 is TGTGCCAGCAGCCCCTCCAGACAGCACGACGAGCAGTACTTC. It is translated as CASSPSRQHDEQYF.

The chain combines TRBV6-4 with TRBJ1-5; 8 bases are shared with TRBD1. CDR3 size: 15 residues. Per the germline V gene, CDR1 is MRHNA and CDR2 is SNTAGT. Trimming took 4 bases from V and 4 from J; bases not matched to a gene: 6. In DNA, the CDR3 is TGTGCCAGCAGTGCCTCAGGGGGCGGTAATCAGCCCCAGCATTTT. Its translation is CASSASGGGNQPQHF.

The chain links TRBV19 to TRBJ2-4, with D possibly matching TRBD1 (5 bases). The CDR3 contains 13 residues. Between the trimmed V and J ends, which lost 3 bases and 5 bases, there was a span of 8 bases. The germline V gene has CDR1 LNHDA and CDR2 SQIVND (reference sequence). The CDR3 nucleotides read TGTGCCAGTAGTATCCCCAGGGAAAACATTCAGTACTTC. It specifies CASSIPRENIQYF.

In its sample, this clonotype was seen a few times. This chain uses TRBV13 with TRBJ2-5; 7 bases fit TRBD1. CDR3 size: 14 residues. Germline CDR1 reads PRHDT; CDR2 reads FYEKMQ (reference sequence). The ends lost 5 bases at V and 2 bases at J; junction bases unmatched: 5. As DNA, the CDR3 is TGTGCCAGCAGCGCTGGGACAGCTCAAGAGACCCAGTACTTC. It codes for CASSAGTAQETQYF.

The V call is TRBV5-1, the J call TRBJ2-3; no firm D call. The germline V gene has CDR1 SGHRS and CDR2 YFSETQ. Trimming took off 0 bases at V and 4 bases at J, with 9 bases between the two ends. The CDR3 extends over 14 amino acids. The CDR3 DNA follows: TGCGCCAGCAGCTTGGGCAGTAACTCAGATACGCAGTATTTT. Its translation: CASSLGSNSDTQYF.

This chain connects TRBV29-1 to TRBJ1-1; 7 nucleotides match TRBD1. CDR3 length: 14 residues. The germline V gene encodes CDR1 SQVTM and CDR2 ANQGSEA. The trim removed 0 bases at V and 6 bases at J, leaving 7 bases unmatched. The CDR3 bases are TGCAGCGTTGAAGATGGAGGGGGCAATGCTGAAGCTTTCTTT. Its translation: CSVEDGGGNAEAFF. The variable domain in full, completed from reference TRBV29-1 and TRBJ1-1, reads SAVISQKPSRDICQRGTSLTIQCQVDSQVTMMFWYRQQPGQSLTLIATANQGSEATYESGFVIDKFPISRPNLTFSTLTVSNMSPEDSSIYLCSVEDGGGNAEAFFGQGTRLTVV.